The entry that follows covers one TCR beta chain sequence. This specimen comes from a study of shared clonotypes between healthy human individuals. Study-wide background: Ranging from 18 to 49 in age, donors were a couple of women and a few men.

Using immunoSEQ multiplex PCR, the repertoire was profiled, and TCRdb retains in-frame clones only, with some absent. The data show approximately 470,000 clones, almost 80% seen once. V was pared by 3 bases and J by 6 bases, with 9 bases between. CDR3 length: 13 amino acids. Per the germline V gene, CDR1 is MGHRA and CDR2 is YSYEKL. Sequencing was carried out using PBMCs. This sequence was found in a woman between 40 and 55 years old in good health. Some clones in this sample may be carry-over from other donors' samples. The chain combines TRBV4-1 with TRBJ2-1, with no clear D. The CDR3 loop reads CASSHRTRNEQFF. In nucleotides, the CDR3 is TGCGCCAGCAGCCATAGGACCCGCAATGAGCAGTTCTTC.